This is a list of T cell receptor beta chains from one sample in a study of beta chain features in type 1 diabetes. TCRdb's table, derived via immunoSEQ multiplex PCR, lists solely in-frame clones and lacks some. Here the sample spans roughly 150,000 clones, more than 60% being singletons. The sequenced sample was naive CD4+ T cells from blood. The receptors here all came from a young man with type 1 diabetes. The conserved cysteine and the conserved F or W are not part of the CDR3 here.

v_call	j_call	cdr3_aa
TRBV5-1	TRBJ2-3	ASSPGTSGDTDTQY
TRBV7-2	TRBJ2-3	ASSTTEDTQY
TRBV9	TRBJ1-1	ASSVVSGNTEAF
TRBV5-6	TRBJ2-5	ASGGTVQETQY
TRBV29-1	TRBJ1-4	SAHAGGTNEKLF
TRBV15	TRBJ2-5	ATSRMTEKETQY
TRBV7-2	TRBJ1-2	ASSSPQSGRTYT
TRBV30	TRBJ1-1	AWGSSMNTEAF
TRBV9	TRBJ2-2	ASSVAPGANTGELF
TRBV19	TRBJ1-6	ASSPRTQYSNSPLH
TRBV29-1	TRBJ2-7	SVRGSSYEQY
TRBV28	TRBJ2-7	ASSQRIVYPAQY
TRBV13	TRBJ1-6	ASSLAGQGPDLPLH
TRBV5-1	TRBJ2-5	ASSGSGTSNRETQY
TRBV27	TRBJ2-4	ASSFFGARQNIQY
TRBV30	TRBJ1-5	AWSYGVGNQPQH
TRBV29-1	TRBJ2-7	SVEDSSAVYEQY
TRBV29-1	TRBJ2-3	SVERKAGQRQTQY
TRBV19	TRBJ2-1	ATILQGPSYNEQF
TRBV5-1	TRBJ2-3	ASRSGRADTQY
TRBV11-2	TRBJ2-1	ASSTFRTSTYNEQF
TRBV7-2	TRBJ2-6	ASSLPSGANVLT
TRBV7-9	TRBJ2-3	ASSFRDTDTQY
TRBV30	TRBJ2-3	AWEDAGNTDTQY
TRBV4-3	TRBJ2-7	ASSLRYSSSYEQY
TRBV2	TRBJ2-3	ASSQSTDTQY
TRBV7-9	TRBJ2-1	ASSSGLDGDEQF
TRBV18	TRBJ2-7	ASSGGQASYEQY
TRBV7-2	TRBJ2-2	ASGLALGRELF
TRBV29-1	TRBJ2-7	SVEDRGWYEQY
TRBV27	TRBJ2-5	ASSSYPFDNQVY
TRBV5-6	TRBJ1-6	ASSLAPEGNSPLH
TRBV13	TRBJ2-1	ASSLQGALGNEQF
TRBV29-1	TRBJ1-1	SVDDVATSTEAF
TRBV10-2	TRBJ2-5	ASHGGQETQY
TRBV7-2	TRBJ2-7	ASSFDTGGRGYEQY
TRBV23-1	TRBJ1-2	ASSQTGLNYGYT
TRBV5-6	TRBJ2-3	ASNRQGSGTDTQY
TRBV4-3	TRBJ2-1	ASSLSLAAYNEQF
TRBV4-3	TRBJ2-1	ASSQEPSSRYNEQF
TRBV7-2	TRBJ2-3	ASSESGASDTQY
TRBV30	TRBJ2-1	AWSMTGTVYNEQF
TRBV6-1	TRBJ2-6	ASRGLGANVLT
TRBV9	TRBJ2-7	ASSPAGTLSYEQY
TRBV13	TRBJ1-6	ASSPRTGGNSPLH
TRBV4-3	TRBJ1-6	ASSQRILSSPLH
TRBV30	TRBJ1-2	AWSSWDREFGGYT
TRBV11-2	TRBJ2-1	ASSSLTRVRIEQF
TRBV30	TRBJ2-5	AWSEGRARAQY
TRBV7-9	TRBJ2-1	ASSTVYNEQF
TRBV28	TRBJ1-1	ASSAPQGFTEAF
TRBV10-3	TRBJ2-1	AISTPYNEQF
TRBV28	TRBJ2-7	ASRELAASSYEQY
TRBV30	TRBJ2-5	AWSPIGRRRTQY
TRBV9	TRBJ2-7	ASSAGTSSYEQY